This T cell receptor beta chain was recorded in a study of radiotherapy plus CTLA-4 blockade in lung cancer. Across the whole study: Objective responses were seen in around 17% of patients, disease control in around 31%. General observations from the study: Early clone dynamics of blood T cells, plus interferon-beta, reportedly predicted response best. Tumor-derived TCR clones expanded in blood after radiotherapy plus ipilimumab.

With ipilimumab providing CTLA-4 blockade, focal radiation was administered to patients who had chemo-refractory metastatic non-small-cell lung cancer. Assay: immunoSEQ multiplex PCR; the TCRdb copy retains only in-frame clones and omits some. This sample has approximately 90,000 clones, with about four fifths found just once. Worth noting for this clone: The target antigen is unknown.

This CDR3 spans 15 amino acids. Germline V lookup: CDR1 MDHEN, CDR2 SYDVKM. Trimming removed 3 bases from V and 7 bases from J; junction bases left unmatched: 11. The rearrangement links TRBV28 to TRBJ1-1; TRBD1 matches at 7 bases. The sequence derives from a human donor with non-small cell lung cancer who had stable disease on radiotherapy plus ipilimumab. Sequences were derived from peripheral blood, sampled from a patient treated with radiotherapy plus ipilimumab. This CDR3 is CASSFRRTGRDEAFF. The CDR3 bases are TGTGCCAGCAGTTTTAGAAGGACAGGTCGAGATGAAGCTTTCTTT.